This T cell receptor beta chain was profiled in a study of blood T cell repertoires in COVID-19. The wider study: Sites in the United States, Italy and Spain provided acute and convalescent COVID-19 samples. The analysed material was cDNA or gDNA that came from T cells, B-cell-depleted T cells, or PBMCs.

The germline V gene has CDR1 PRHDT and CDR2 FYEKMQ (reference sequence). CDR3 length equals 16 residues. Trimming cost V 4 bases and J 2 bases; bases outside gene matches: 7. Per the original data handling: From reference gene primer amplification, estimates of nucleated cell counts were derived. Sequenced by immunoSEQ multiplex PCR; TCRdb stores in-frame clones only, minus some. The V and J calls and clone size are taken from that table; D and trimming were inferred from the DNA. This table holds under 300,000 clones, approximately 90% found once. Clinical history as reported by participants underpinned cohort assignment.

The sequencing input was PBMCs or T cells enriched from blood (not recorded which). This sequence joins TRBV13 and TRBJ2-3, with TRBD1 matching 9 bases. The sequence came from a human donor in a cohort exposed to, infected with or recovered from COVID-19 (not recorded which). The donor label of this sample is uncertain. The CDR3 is CASSSRDRDDTDTQYF. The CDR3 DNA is TGTGCCAGCAGCTCCCGGGACAGGGATGACACAGATACGCAGTATTTT.